This T cell receptor beta chain was captured by sequencing in a study of T-cell memory formation after mild COVID-19. Study details: The study found TCR clusters largely donor specific.

On this clonotype: Its specificity is unknown.

The V end was cut by 0 bases, the J end by 7 bases, with 15 bases between. The V gene's germline CDR1 is LGHDT and CDR2 YNNKEL (reference sequence). The CDR3 runs to 15 residues. Findings and caveats of the study: Shrinking CD4+ clones resided mostly in CM and EM, and CD8+ ones in EMRA. Clonal second-wave expansions that peaked on day 37 had unconfirmed SARS-CoV-2 specificity.

Constant-segment primers were used for 5'RACE, and the resulting TCR alpha and TCR beta cDNA libraries carried sample barcodes and UMIs. TCRdb redid the calling of the 5' RACE reads with MiXCR, one entry per CDR3 protein. The top ten hold around two fifths of the sample, which has tens of thousands of distinct CDR3 sequences, about 16% seen once. This TCR derives from a man younger than 35 who had mild COVID-19 (a few samples of this study predate the infection). Cell type and time point are not known. The rearrangement joins TRBV3-1 to TRBJ1-1; weak D call: TRBD1 (5 bases). The material sequenced was PBMCs or a T cell subset sorted from them (not recorded which). In DNA form, the CDR3 reads TGTGCCAGCAGCCAAGAATGGCCGGCAAGGGGTGAAGCTTTCTTT. Translated, it gives CASSQEWPARGEAFF.